A few counts support the clone carrying this TCR beta chain. Antigen specificity is unknown. Only in-frame clones appear in the TCRdb table, and some are missing; sequencing was by immunoSEQ multiplex PCR. The data contain roughly 90,000 clones, around 85% of them seen just once; the ten biggest clones take up 20% to 25%. This sample was taken from a study of cytomegalovirus exposure and HLA in healthy donors. The overall study: It was reported in a later analysis that the same platform had been used for the 120 validation repertoires as for the roughly 700 first-cohort repertoires.

Broader study findings: The study labeled 150 to 200 TCR beta chains cytomegalovirus-associated. Later, an analysis found that TCR clusters from the first cohort tended to co-occur in the 95 to 150 validation repertoires.

The junction had 9 bases not matched to a gene; V was cut back by 6 bases and J by 5 bases. This CDR3 comprises 13 residues. The germline V gene encodes CDR1 SQVTM and CDR2 ANQGSEA. The validation cohort, a group of around 130 subjects, included the donors and was separate from the approximately 650-subject first cohort. This sequence joins TRBV29-1 and TRBJ2-5; 7 bases fit TRBD2. The TCR comes from a man between 18 and 35 years old in good health and CMV-seropositive. Sequencing was performed on PBMCs. CDR3 coding DNA: TGCAGCGTCCCTGGGGGGGTGCGGGAGACCCAGTACTTC. Its translation: CSVPGGVRETQYF. The full variable domain, in which reference TRBV29-1 and TRBJ2-5 provide the parts outside the CDR3, is SAVISQKPSRDICQRGTSLTIQCQVDSQVTMMFWYRQQPGQSLTLIATANQGSEATYESGFVIDKFPISRPNLTFSTLTVSNMSPEDSSIYLCSVPGGVRETQYFGPGTRLLVL.